This T cell receptor beta chain comes out of a study of cytomegalovirus exposure and HLA in healthy donors. Points from the study as a whole: Many donors shared some public TCRs, even though most TCR sequences were rare. As a later analysis showed, a missense DCLRE1C variant was linked to trimming of TCR beta V- and J-genes.

The trim removed 0 bases at V and 4 bases at J, leaving 3 bases unmatched. There are 15 residues in the CDR3. In germline, CDR1 is LGHNA, CDR2 YNFKEQ. For this clone: The target antigen is unknown.

The PCR made use of 60 Vbeta and 13 Jbeta primers. The table came from immunoSEQ multiplex PCR; TCRdb's copy has only in-frame clones and leaves some out. The sample records some 190,000 clones, 85% to 90% being singletons. The chain carries TRBV4-2 and TRBJ2-4; 7 bases match TRBD2. The source of this sequence is a woman younger than 35 in good health and CMV-seronegative. The sequenced sample consisted of PBMCs. CDR3 loop: CASSQELAEKNIQYF. The DNA of the CDR3 is TGTGCCAGCAGCCAAGAGCTAGCGGAAAAAAACATTCAGTACTTC.